The present T cell receptor beta chain was sequenced within a study of blood T cell repertoires in COVID-19 (dated by TCRdb to about 2020). Broadly, across the study: Samples from collaborators originated in the United States, Italy and Spain and spanned both the acute and convalescent phases of COVID-19. The dataset comprised deeply sampled blood TCRbeta repertoires from subjects exposed to, actively infected with, or recovered from COVID-19. Samples came from the ongoing ImmuneRACE study (first 160 participants) plus 1,254 subjects from 6 global collaborators. The material from the prospective study consisted of cDNA or gDNA derived from T cells, B-cell-depleted T cells, or PBMCs. Where available, HLA class I and class II types were taken from metadata supplied by the sample provider and were not determined by assay-based typing. The sample metadata nearly always contained a de-identified subject ID, COVID-19 status, age in years and sex. The repertoires were released in a freely available public database meant as a resource for research on the immune response to SARS-CoV-2. Study-wide findings and limitations: The quantity of clinical and demographic metadata differed by source and by participant and was supplied without curation.

The CDR3 starts with the cysteine, ends with the phenylalanine, and has 14 residues. Only the CDR3 portion is preserved as DNA: 42 bases, with reading frame beginning at the first base. V ends up 5 bases short and J 2 bases short, with an unmatched junction base count of 2. A single count supports this clone. What this receptor recognizes is not known. Base qualities are not provided; no much larger clone lies one nucleotide away. Enrolling through a virtual design, the prospective study's participants ranged in age from roughly 18 to 90 years and lived across around 25 United States geographic areas. Cohort assignment in the prospective study relied on participant-reported clinical history from a screening survey and a study questionnaire. For ImmuneRACE Cohort 3, a participant was defined as recovered based on two consecutive negative NP/OP PCR tests, clearance by a healthcare professional, or resolution of symptoms. In the prospective study, whole blood, serum and a nasopharyngeal or oropharyngeal swab were collected from each participant by mobile phlebotomists. Over a roughly 2-month period, participants in the prospective study had the option of providing additional blood draws and questionnaires. Blood samples from the prospective study were shipped frozen or at room temperature prior to DNA extraction.

TCRbeta CDR3 regions were amplified from genomic DNA using the immunoSEQ Assay, a bias-controlled multiplex PCR. Processing in the source paper ran as follows. The number of nucleated cells in each sample was estimated by amplification of reference gene primers within the assay. To quantify the absolute abundance of each unique TCRbeta CDR3 rearrangement, sequence reads were collapsed and filtered. For each sample, productive Simpson clonality was calculated by taking the square root of Simpson's diversity index across productive rearrangements. This is the immuneACCESS table as TCRdb keeps it, with only in-frame sequences that have V and J called. A part of the clones is gone; compared with another copy, unresolved V genes explain less than half, and the rest is unexplained. V, J and clone size reflect that table, while D and trimming were determined from the DNA. For this sample there are approximately 190,000 clones; approximately 83% appear just once. The top ten clones comprise approximately 7.6% of the sample.

Recombination connected TRBV23-1 to TRBJ1-5; 8 middle bases align to TRBD1. TRBV23-1 is an ORF, with its function uncertain. Sequencing input: PBMCs or T cells enriched from blood (not recorded which). This receptor was taken from a man aged 40-50 years who had recovered from COVID-19. In nucleotide form, the sequence is TGCGCCAGCAGTAGGGACAGGCGCAATCAGCCCCAGCATTTT. This translates into CASSRDRRNQPQHF.